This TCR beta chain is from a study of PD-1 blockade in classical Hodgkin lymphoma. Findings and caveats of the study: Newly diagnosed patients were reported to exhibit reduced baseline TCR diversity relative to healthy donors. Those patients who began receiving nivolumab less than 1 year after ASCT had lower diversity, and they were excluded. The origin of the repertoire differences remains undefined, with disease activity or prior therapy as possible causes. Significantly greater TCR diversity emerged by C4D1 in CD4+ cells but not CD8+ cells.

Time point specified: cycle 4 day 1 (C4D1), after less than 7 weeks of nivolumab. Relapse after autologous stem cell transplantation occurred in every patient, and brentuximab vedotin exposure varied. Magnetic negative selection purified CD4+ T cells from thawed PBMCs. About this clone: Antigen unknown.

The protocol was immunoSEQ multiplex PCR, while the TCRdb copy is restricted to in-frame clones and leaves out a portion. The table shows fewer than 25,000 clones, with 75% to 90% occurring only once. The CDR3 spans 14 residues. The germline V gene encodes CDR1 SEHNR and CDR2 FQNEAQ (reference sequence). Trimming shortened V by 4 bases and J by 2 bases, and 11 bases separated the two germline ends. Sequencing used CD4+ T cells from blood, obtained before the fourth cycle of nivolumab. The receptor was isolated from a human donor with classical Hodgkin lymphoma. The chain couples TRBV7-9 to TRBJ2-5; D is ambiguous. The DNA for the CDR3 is TGTGCCAGCAGCTACGGACCGAAACAAGAGACCCAGTACTTC. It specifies CASSYGPKQETQYF.